This entry lists 26 T cell receptor beta chains sequenced from one sample in a study of cytomegalovirus exposure and HLA in healthy donors. PCR amplification relied on 60 Vbeta primers (plus 13 Jbeta primers). The method was immunoSEQ multiplex PCR; TCRdb's version includes in-frame clones alone and lacks a portion of them. Seen here are some 87,000 clones, roughly 80% observed once, and the top ten hold around a fifth. The sample consisted of PBMCs. All receptors come from a middle-aged woman in good health and CMV-seropositive.

The rearrangement joins TRBV10-3 to TRBJ1-1; D may be TRBD1 (6 bases). Germline CDR1 is ENHRY and CDR2 is SYGVKD. The CDR3 runs 15 residues. Trimming removed 10 bases from V and 1 base from J, with 19 bases in between. The CDR3 loop reads CASTDRNHRNTEAFF. CDR3 DNA sequence: TGTGCCAGCACAGACAGGAACCATAGGAACACTGAAGCTTTCTTT.

J is TRBJ2-5 and V is TRBV7-6, with 8 bases lining up with TRBD1. CDR3 size: 15 residues. Trimming at V came to 1 base and at J to 4 bases, leaving 5 bases not matched to a gene. Germline V gene data show CDR1 as SGHVS and CDR2 as FNYEAQ. Here the CDR3 DNA reads TGTGCCAGCAGCTTAGTTGGACAGGGCGGAGAGACCCAGTACTTC. It is translated as CASSLVGQGGETQYF.

CDR3 sequence (DNA): TGTGCCAGCAGCTACAAAAACAGGGGGCAGAACTCCTTGGTGAGGGCTAATGAAAAACTGTTTTTT. Protein sequence: CASSYKNRGQNSLVRANEKLFF. The J gene is TRBJ1-4, the V gene TRBV21-1; TRBD1, the table's D call, lacks a check against the DNA. TRBV21-1 is noted as a pseudogene. The CDR3 has 22 residues.

The chain recombines TRBV28 with TRBJ2-7, with 8 bases identical to TRBD2. CDR3 length equals 14 residues. CDR1 and CDR2 from the germline V gene are MDHEN and SYDVKM. V lost 5 bases, J lost 6 bases, and 9 bases stayed unmatched. Here the CDR3 reads CASSESGRVAEQYF. The CDR3 coding sequence is TGTGCCAGCAGTGAAAGCGGGAGAGTGGCCGAGCAGTACTTC.

The chain joins TRBV6-1 to TRBJ1-2, with 8 positions matching TRBD1. Unmatched junction bases numbered 5, after V lost 5 bases and J lost 0 bases. Germline V gives CDR1 MNHNS, CDR2 SASEGT. The CDR3 covers 15 residues. CDR3 residues: CASSSSTGANYGYTF. DNA of the CDR3: TGTGCCAGCAGTAGTTCGACAGGGGCTAACTATGGCTACACCTTC.

This rearrangement joins TRBV30 to TRBJ2-7; TRBD2 matches at 13 bases. This CDR3 has 14 amino acids. V shed 3 bases, J shed 4 bases, and the junction held 3 bases outside the gene matches. The germline V gene has CDR1 GTSNPN and CDR2 SVGIG (reference sequence). CDR3 DNA: TGTGCCTGGAGGACTAGCGGGAGGTCATACGAGCAGTACTTC. The encoded protein is CAWRTSGRSYEQYF.

This sequence joins TRBV15 and TRBJ1-1; no reliable D call. Trimming cost V 1 base and J 3 bases, with 15 bases left between them. The CDR3 spans 16 residues. Germline V lookup: CDR1 LNHNV, CDR2 YYDKDF (reference sequence). The CDR3 DNA is TGTGCCACCAGCAGAGGACTTCGGGTGGGTTACACTGAAGCTTTCTTT. As protein: CATSRGLRVGYTEAFF.

This chain links TRBV7-9 with TRBJ2-7; a weak D match, TRBD2 (5 bases). Germline CDR1 SEHNR, CDR2 FQNEAQ (reference sequence). CDR3 size: 14 residues. V was pared by 5 bases and J by 3 bases, with 14 bases between. The CDR3 DNA sequence: TGTGCCAGCAGCCCCTCCGGGATGCACTACGAGCAGTACTTC. This encodes CASSPSGMHYEQYF.

This chain joins TRBV30 and TRBJ2-3; D may be TRBD2 (6 bases). Per the germline V gene, CDR1 is GTSNPN and CDR2 is SVGIG (reference sequence). Trimming removed 8 bases at V and 3 bases at J, with 12 bases between. CDR3 length: 12 residues. DNA for the CDR3: TGTGCCCGGTCGGCGGGAACAGATACGCAGTATTTT. Amino acids: CARSAGTDTQYF.

This clone has only a few counts. This chain connects TRBV30 to TRBJ1-1; TRBD1 matches 7 bases. The CDR3 length is 13 residues. V trimming: 5 bases; J trimming: 5 bases; junction bases outside the gene matches: 8. Germline CDR1 GTSNPN, CDR2 SVGIG (reference sequence). The CDR3 bases are TGTGCCTGGTCCTCCAGGGGGAAAACTGAAGCTTTCTTT. It translates to CAWSSRGKTEAFF.

This chain uses TRBV7-9 with TRBJ1-1; D is undetermined. The germline V and J ends were trimmed by 1 base and 1 base, with 7 bases remaining between them. The CDR3 has 14 amino acids. Germline V CDR1 and CDR2: SEHNR, FQNEAQ (reference sequence). CDR3: CASSLVAGNTEAFF. CDR3 bases: TGTGCCAGCAGCTTAGTTGCAGGGAACACTGAAGCTTTCTTT.

The chain is built from TRBV6-5 and TRBJ2-3; 9 bases agree with TRBD1. Germline assignment: CDR1 MNHEY and CDR2 SVGAGI. The CDR3 is 14 amino acids. Losses at the gene ends were 6 bases for V and 5 bases for J; bases not matched to a gene: 6. CDR3 loop: CASSAGQGLDTQYF. Here the CDR3 DNA reads TGTGCCAGCAGCGCGGGACAGGGCTTAGATACGCAGTATTTT.

This chain connects TRBV15 to TRBJ2-7; 8 bases line up with TRBD2. The CDR3 runs to 15 residues. The V gene's germline CDR1 is LNHNV and CDR2 YYDKDF (reference sequence). Trimming at V came to 0 bases and at J to 4 bases, leaving 5 bases not matched to a gene. In DNA, the CDR3 is TGTGCCACCAGCAGAGACCCGGCGGGAGGTTACGAGCAGTACTTC. Its translation is CATSRDPAGGYEQYF.

The sample holds a few counts of this clone. The chain uses TRBV6-1 and TRBJ1-5, with D unclear. V gave up 4 bases and J gave up 0 bases, with 10 bases separating them. From germline, CDR1 is MNHNS and CDR2 SASEGT. This CDR3 comprises 15 residues. The CDR3 here is CASSARRDSNQPQHF. The CDR3 region has the DNA TGTGCCAGCAGTGCTCGGCGGGATAGCAATCAGCCCCAGCATTTT.

The chain carries TRBV6-1 and TRBJ2-1; 10 bases match TRBD1. Germline lookup yields CDR1 MNHNS and CDR2 SASEGT. This CDR3 region has 15 residues. Trimming removed 4 bases from V and 7 bases from J; junction bases left unmatched: 7. CDR3 in amino acids: CASSVWGTGANEQFF. The CDR3 DNA reads as TGTGCCAGCAGTGTATGGGGGACAGGGGCGAATGAGCAGTTCTTC.

This chain uses TRBV6-1 with TRBJ2-3; 8 bases are a match to TRBD2. V shed 8 bases and J 2 bases; nucleotides not matched to a gene: 9. This CDR3 spans 15 amino acids. Germline CDR1 MNHNS, CDR2 SASEGT. CDR3 region: CASSEGGGHTDTQYF. The CDR3 DNA reads as TGTGCCAGCTCAGAGGGCGGGGGGCACACAGATACGCAGTATTTT.

This rearrangement joins TRBV5-6 to TRBJ2-1; D is unresolved. V was shortened by 1 base and J by 0 bases, with 11 bases between the two germline ends. This CDR3 region has 16 residues. Germline V gives CDR1 SGHDT, CDR2 YYEEEE. CDR3 region: CASSLTVWSSYNEQFF. CDR3 nucleotides: TGTGCCAGCAGCTTGACCGTCTGGAGCTCCTACAATGAGCAGTTCTTC.

The chain links TRBV29-1 to TRBJ1-1, with D uncertain. V lost 1 base and J lost 4, with 16 bases in between. Germline CDR1 is SQVTM and CDR2 is ANQGSEA. The CDR3 is 15 amino acids. The CDR3 is CSVEGRGPLGTEAFF. CDR3 in DNA: TGCAGCGTTGAAGGACGAGGGCCCCTGGGCACTGAAGCTTTCTTT.

The chain has TRBV7-9 and TRBJ2-1; 9 bases fit TRBD2. Germline V gives CDR1 SEHNR, CDR2 FQNEAQ (reference sequence). This CDR3 is built from 19 residues. J was trimmed by 1 base and V by 5 bases; bases with no gene match: 15. In nucleotides, the CDR3 is TGTGCCAGCAGCCAAAGGACTAGCGTGGGAACAAGATCCTACAATGAGCAGTTCTTC. It is translated as CASSQRTSVGTRSYNEQFF.

This chain uses TRBV29-1 with TRBJ2-7; 9 bases are a match to TRBD2. The CDR3 extends over 16 amino acids. Trimming took 4 bases from V and 1 from J; bases not matched to a gene: 11. Germline V gene sequence: CDR1 SQVTM, CDR2 ANQGSEA. Here the CDR3 reads CSVVAGLALFSYEQYF. In nucleotides, the CDR3 is TGCAGCGTTGTTGCCGGACTAGCGCTTTTTTCCTACGAGCAGTACTTC.

The rearrangement links TRBV6-1 to TRBJ2-5; possible D gene TRBD1, 6 bases. This CDR3 is built from 14 residues. Trimming removed 2 bases at V and 5 bases at J, with 12 bases between. The germline V gene encodes CDR1 MNHNS and CDR2 SASEGT. Written as DNA, the CDR3 is TGTGCCAGCAGTGAAAGAGGGGGTTGGGAGACCCAGTACTTC. This translates into CASSERGGWETQYF.

V usage is TRBV30 and J usage is TRBJ2-3; D perhaps matches TRBD1 (5 bases). The CDR3 loop spans 12 amino acids. V was trimmed by 0 bases and J by 8 bases, leaving 9 bases between them. Germline loops: CDR1 GTSNPN, CDR2 SVGIG (reference sequence). Written as DNA, the CDR3 is TGTGCCTGGAGTGTCTCTAGGGGTACGCAGTATTTT. Its translation is CAWSVSRGTQYF. Full variable domain (missing parts from reference TRBV30 and TRBJ2-3): SQTIHQWPATLVQPVGSPLSLECTVEGTSNPNLYWYRQAAGRGLQLLFYSVGIGQISSEVPQNLSASRPQDRQFILSSKKLLLSDSGFYLCAWSVSRGTQYFGPGTRLTVL.

This clone appeared once. The rearrangement joins TRBV5-4 to TRBJ2-1; D is uncertain. The CDR3 consists of 15 residues. Trimming removed 2 bases at V and 0 bases at J, with 9 bases between. CDR1 SGHNT and CDR2 YYREEE come from the germline V gene (reference sequence). CDR3 in amino acids: CASSFPRSSYNEQFF. Here the CDR3 DNA reads TGTGCCAGCAGCTTTCCGCGGTCCTCCTACAATGAGCAGTTCTTC.

This chain uses TRBV2 with TRBJ2-7; 11 bases line up with TRBD2. The CDR3 length is 19 residues. CDR1 SNHLY and CDR2 FYNNEI come from the germline V gene. The V gene end was trimmed by 7 bases and the J gene end by 2 bases; junction bases not matched to a gene: 19. The CDR3 spells CASKKGRLAPSGGPYEQYF. CDR3 coding DNA: TGTGCCAGCAAAAAAGGGAGGTTAGCTCCTAGCGGGGGGCCCTACGAGCAGTACTTC.

V gene TRBV5-5 combines with J gene TRBJ1-5; no clear D gene. The V and J ends lost 4 bases and 1 base respectively, with 12 bases between them. Germline values: CDR1 SGHKS, CDR2 YYEKEE (reference sequence). The CDR3 totals 15 residues. The DNA for the CDR3 is TGTGCCAGCAGCATACTTCAGGCGAGCAATCAGCCCCAGCATTTT. It yields the protein CASSILQASNQPQHF.

This rearrangement joins TRBV29-1 to TRBJ2-7; no reliable D call. Trimming took 4 bases from V and 4 from J, leaving 14 bases between them. This CDR3 is 13 amino acids long. CDR1 and CDR2 (germline): SQVTM, ANQGSEA. For the CDR3, the DNA is TGCAGCGTTGGACACCCGACCCAGTACGAGCAGTACTTC. Translated, it gives CSVGHPTQYEQYF.